This T cell receptor beta chain was documented in a study of technical replicates of blood from several donors. Germline V lookup: CDR1 SGHRS, CDR2 YFSETQ. The V and J ends lost 1 base and 6 bases respectively, with 15 bases between them. This CDR3 has 15 amino acids. Method: immunoSEQ multiplex PCR; TCRdb's copy keeps in-frame clones and lacks some. The sample contains fewer than 60,000 clones, over 90% of which appear only once. The origin of this receptor is a human donor in good health. Some clones in this sample may be carry-over from other donors' samples. The sample was PBMCs. This chain connects TRBV5-1 to TRBJ2-3, with D perhaps TRBD1 (5 bases). As DNA, the CDR3 is TGCGCCAGCAGCTTGCCGGCAGGGAACATGGATACGCAGTATTTT. Translation gives CASSLPAGNMDTQYF.